The 9 T cell receptor beta chains in this list originate from one sample, sequenced in a study of breast tumors, draining lymph nodes, adjacent tissues. The lymph nodes were axillary draining lymph nodes from breast cancer patients. TCRdb processed the multiplex PCR reads anew with MiXCR; each CDR3 protein has one entry. The sample includes about 110,000 distinct CDR3 sequences, less than 40% of them seen just once. Sequencing used axillary lymph node tissue. The source of these receptors is a female donor with breast cancer. Some clones in this sample may be carry-over from other donors' samples.

This clonotype turned up a few times. Possible read error: a much larger clone is one base away. This CDR3 fails to terminate in the conserved phenylalanine or tryptophan, so it likely reflects a read error. This sequence joins TRBV7-9 and TRBJ2-4; the D gene is possibly TRBD2 (5 bases). Trimming left V 4 bases short and J 9 bases short, with 16 bases between. CDR3 length: 14 residues. Germline V lookup: CDR1 SEHNR, CDR2 FQNEAQ (reference sequence). The CDR3 protein is CASSSPAGVGIQYL. In nucleotides, the CDR3 is TGTGCCAGCAGCTCCCCCGCCGGGGTTGGCATTCAGTACCTC.

Regarding this clonotype: An end of the junction does not agree with germline; a read error may underlie this. The chain links TRBV9 to TRBJ2-5; D could derive from TRBD1 or TRBD2 (5 bases each). The CDR3 is 14 amino acids. Germline-derived CDR1 and CDR2 are SGDLS and YYNGEE. CDR3 DNA: TGTGCCAGCAGTTTGGGACCAGGCGTCTACGAGCAGTCCTTC. As protein: CASSLGPGVYEQSF.

This clonotype was observed at least ten times. J is TRBJ2-2 and V is TRBV7-9; D might be TRBD1 or TRBD2, each matching 5 bases. Per germline, CDR1 SEHNR and CDR2 FQNEAQ (reference sequence). This CDR3 contains 15 residues. Trimming took 0 bases from V and 7 from J, leaving 12 bases between them. The CDR3 region is CASSLARGAGGELFF. The CDR3 nucleotides are TGTGCCAGCAGCTTAGCGAGAGGGGCCGGCGGGGAGCTGTTTTTT.

The rearrangement uses TRBV20-1 and TRBJ2-7, with 9 bases aligning to TRBD1. Germline CDR1 and CDR2: DFQATT and SNEGSKA (reference sequence). The CDR3 is 11 residues long. The V segment lost 6 bases and the J segment 4 bases; nucleotides outside the gene matches: 1. CDR3 loop: CSAGTGYEQYF. Written as DNA, the CDR3 is TGCAGTGCCGGGACAGGGTACGAGCAGTACTTC.

As for this clonotype: The final CDR3 position lacks the conserved phenylalanine or tryptophan, pointing to a likely read error. The limits of the CDR3 on the DNA are not certain, so only TCRdb's listed CDR3 is given. The rearrangement uses TRBV5-6 and TRBJ1-4. The CDR3 is 8 residues long, ends included. CDR1 and CDR2 from the germline V gene are SGHDT and YYEEEE. The CDR3 region is CASSEGLA.

This sequence joins TRBV2 and TRBJ2-3, with TRBD2 matching over 9 bases. The germline V gene encodes CDR1 SNHLY and CDR2 FYNNEI. The CDR3 is 15 residues long. Germline trimming cut 6 bases from V and 1 base from J; bases unmatched to any gene: 5. The CDR3 nucleotides read TGTGCCAGCAGCCTATTAGCGGGGGGCACAGATACGCAGTATTTT. It yields the protein CASSLLAGGTDTQYF.

V and J are TRBV11-2 and TRBJ2-7, with TRBD2 identical over 13 bases. There are 15 residues in the CDR3. J lost 5 bases, V lost 4 bases, and 5 bases had no gene match. CDR1 and CDR2 from the germline V gene are SGHAT and FQNNGV. CDR3 in amino acids: CASSSGLAGFDEQYF. The DNA for the CDR3 is TGTGCCAGCAGCTCGGGACTAGCGGGGTTCGACGAGCAGTACTTC.

This clonotype was seen at least ten times. V gene TRBV5-1 combines with J gene TRBJ2-2, with TRBD2 as a possible D gene (5 bases). Germline V gene sequence: CDR1 SGHRS, CDR2 YFSETQ. The CDR3 sequence is 12 residues long. Trimming stripped 6 bases from V and 7 bases from J, with 10 bases between. CDR3 sequence reads: CASTTNYGELFF. For the CDR3, the DNA is TGCGCCAGCACGACTAATTACGGGGAGCTGTTTTTT.

There are a few counts of this clonotype. V usage is TRBV10-3 and J usage is TRBJ1-1; D is perhaps TRBD1 (6 bases). CDR3 length: 12 amino acids. Germline assignment: CDR1 ENHRY and CDR2 SYGVKD. V gave up 4 bases and J gave up 8 bases, with 11 bases separating them. CDR3 sequence: CAISVADREAFF. In DNA form, the CDR3 reads TGTGCCATCAGTGTTGCTGACAGGGAAGCTTTCTTT.